This T cell receptor beta chain was retrieved from a study of persistence of HIV-infected CD4 T cells. Turning to this clone: What it binds is not known.

The germline V gene encodes CDR1 LNHDA and CDR2 SQIVND (reference sequence). The CDR3 loop spans 16 amino acids. The V end lost 5 bases, the J end lost 0 bases, and 16 bases lay between the germline ends. Sequencing used immunoSEQ version 4 in survey mode. This table comes from immunoSEQ multiplex PCR, and its TCRdb copy is limited to in-frame clones, with some not included. The sample contains roughly 41,000 clones, roughly 89% of which appear only once. Anti-CD3/anti-CD28 beads served as a nonspecific positive control stimulus. CD4+ T cells upregulating both CD40 ligand and CD69 were sorted as responding cells.

Sequenced here: CD4+ T cells sorted from PBMCs after 18-hour stimulation, sampled from a patient who received antiretroviral therapy. This chain links TRBV19 with TRBJ1-1; the D is unclear. This TCR was recovered from an adult man with HIV who was CMV-seropositive. The CDR3 DNA reads TGTGCCAGTAGTCCTCGGGCCGAATACATGAACACTGAAGCTTTCTTT. As protein: CASSPRAEYMNTEAFF.